A selection of T cell receptor beta chains follows, all from one sample in a study of blood T cell repertoires in COVID-19. TCRdb's copy holds only in-frame clones and misses some; the assay was immunoSEQ multiplex PCR. The sample consists of around 190,000 clones, roughly nine tenths of them appearing once. The sequenced material came from peripheral blood. These receptors originate from a man aged 25-45 years with acute or convalescent COVID-19. Both conserved end residues are part of each CDR3.

len,j_gene,v_gene,CDR3aa
15,TRBJ1-1,TRBV7-8,CASSWLTGGITEAFF
14,TRBJ1-4,TRBV15,CATSRERRREKLFF
12,TRBJ2-7,TRBV28,CASSPTRDEQYF
14,TRBJ1-2,TRBV6-5,CASSRLDSNYGYTF
12,TRBJ1-4,TRBV24-1,CALGGVREKLFF
14,TRBJ1-5,TRBV15,CATSNLASNQPQHF
16,TRBJ1-2,TRBV19,CASSIDRGSTIYGYTF
15,TRBJ2-1,TRBV7-6,CASSSRGGGPHEQFF
17,TRBJ2-5,TRBV5-4,CASSLVWTSERAETQYF
15,TRBJ2-3,TRBV30,CAWAGTSGRGGTQYF
13,TRBJ2-7,TRBV30,CAWRRTGSYEQYF
14,TRBJ2-7,TRBV2,CASSEDRSSYEQYF
17,TRBJ1-1,TRBV6-2/TRBV6-3,CASSMGQGGSMNTEAFF
11,TRBJ1-1,TRBV3-1/TRBV3-2,CASSFYTEAFF
12,TRBJ2-7,TRBV29-1,CSVVLGSLEQYF
14,TRBJ1-4,TRBV7-9,CASSLAGEGEKLFF
16,TRBJ2-5,TRBV7-6,CASRVGTSGSTETQYF
17,TRBJ2-2,TRBV7-2,CASSLGGTGGNTGELFF
16,TRBJ1-1,TRBV28,CASSLWGDREITEAFF
14,TRBJ2-5,TRBV10-1,CASSAGQGQETQYF
13,TRBJ2-5,TRBV20-1,CSASGTQKETQYF
14,TRBJ1-1,TRBV19,CASSPARRYTEAFF
15,TRBJ1-2,TRBV30,CAWSAFLTANYGYTF
14,TRBJ1-5,TRBV6-6,CASSYSGSNQPQHF
17,TRBJ2-6,TRBV3-1/TRBV3-2,CASSPTGAFSGANVLTF
14,TRBJ2-3,TRBV21-1,CAKPGQGVPDTQYF
16,TRBJ2-5,TRBV5-1,CASSLTDRGVVETQYF
14,TRBJ1-2,TRBV30,CAWSPGQGVKGYTF
15,TRBJ1-3,TRBV9,CASSVGVLEGNTIYF
16,TRBJ1-3,TRBV5-1,CASSSQGARSGNTIYF
15,TRBJ2-3,TRBV7-8,CASSTSTGLPDTQYF
13,TRBJ2-7,TRBV30,CAWNSGGSYEQYF
15,TRBJ1-1,TRBV28,CASSSSGSGQPEAFF
15,TRBJ2-7,TRBV6-5,CASGRTGVESYEQYF
15,TRBJ2-7,TRBV27,CASSFSGENPYEQYF
14,TRBJ2-2,TRBV7-3,CASREQVYTGELFF
15,TRBJ1-5,TRBV28,CASSLRGYSNQPQHF
15,TRBJ2-1,TRBV10-1,CASSAGTGYYNEQFF
12,TRBJ1-1,TRBV28,CASSRSGTGSFF
13,TRBJ2-7,TRBV2,CAGRSGLGYEQYF
18,TRBJ2-7,TRBV21-1,CASRKRPGTGGSSYEQYF
16,TRBJ1-2,TRBV4-1,CASSQDFGQGRYGYTF
17,TRBJ1-5,TRBV5-1,CASSLDGRGTSNQPQHF
14,TRBJ1-1,TRBV2,CASLDDRTRAEAFF
16,TRBJ2-7,TRBV5-1,CASSPSQGQGGYEQYF
15,TRBJ2-2,TRBV5-1,CASSRGQGGTGELFF
16,TRBJ2-1,TRBV7-9,CASSLVVAGGYDEQFF
14,TRBJ1-1,TRBV2,CASSGEGAGTEAFF
16,TRBJ1-4,TRBV4-2,CASSQEGRATNEKLFF
16,TRBJ1-6,TRBV5-1,CASSEGLSSYNSPLHF
14,TRBJ1-2,TRBV19,CASSTDRGYAGYTF
14,TRBJ1-1,TRBV20-1,CSASIQGLNTEAFF
15,TRBJ1-2,TRBV28,CASRLQGDATYGYTF
14,TRBJ1-3,TRBV2,CASSRETGGNTIYF